A single sample gave rise to the 28 T cell receptor beta chains below, sequenced in a study of shared T cell receptors in the human thymus. Using immunoSEQ multiplex PCR, the repertoire was profiled, and TCRdb retains in-frame clones only, with some absent. The sample lists about 730,000 clones, approximately 85% occurring once. These same data were also listed under a study on human thymus T cells.

Sequencing was done on a sample of thymocytes. These receptor sequences come from a girl under three years old with a congenital heart defect.

V usage is TRBV5-1 and J usage is TRBJ1-1; a possible D gene is TRBD1 (6 bases). V was trimmed by 4 bases and J by 8 bases, leaving 15 bases between them. Germline V lookup: CDR1 SGHRS, CDR2 YFSETQ. This CDR3 spans 13 amino acids. The CDR3 loop reads CASSPYTGTEAFF. CDR3 nucleotide sequence: TGCGCCAGCAGCCCCTACACCGGGACAGAAGCTTTCTTT.

This chain connects TRBV7-9 to TRBJ2-5, with 9 nucleotides matching TRBD1. The CDR3 runs 14 residues. CDR1 SEHNR and CDR2 FQNEAQ come from the germline V gene (reference sequence). V lost 6 bases to trimming and J lost 4 bases; unmatched junction nucleotides: 6. DNA of the CDR3: TGTGCCAGCAGTCCGAGACAGGGGGGAGAGACCCAGTACTTC. Translated, it gives CASSPRQGGETQYF.

The chain employs TRBV2 and TRBJ1-3, with 8 bases lining up with TRBD1. Germline loops: CDR1 SNHLY, CDR2 FYNNEI. Trimming removed 6 bases from V and 4 bases from J; junction bases left unmatched: 5. The CDR3 runs to 14 residues. CDR3 sequence reads: CASRTRQGGNTIYF. The CDR3 nucleotides are TGTGCCAGCAGGACCCGACAGGGGGGAAACACCATATATTTT.

The chain links TRBV11-2 to TRBJ2-5, with 7 bases matching TRBD1. J was trimmed by 0 bases and V by 7 bases; bases with no gene match: 5. Germline assignment: CDR1 SGHAT and CDR2 FQNNGV. The CDR3 has 14 amino acids. The CDR3 protein is CASTEQGNQETQYF. The CDR3 nucleotides read TGTGCCAGCACCGAACAGGGGAACCAAGAGACCCAGTACTTC.

The V gene is TRBV2, the J gene TRBJ2-7, with D uncertain. The CDR3 contains 16 residues. The germline V and J ends were trimmed by 6 bases and 5 bases, with 23 bases remaining between them. Germline V gives CDR1 SNHLY, CDR2 FYNNEI. CDR3 bases: TGTGCCAGCAGGGCCAATTGGGTTGACATCATCCACGAGCAGTACTTC. It specifies CASRANWVDIIHEQYF. The variable domain in full, with the rest retrieved from reference TRBV2 and TRBJ2-7, is EPEVTQTPSHQVTQMGQEVILRCVPISNHLYFYWYRQILGQKVEFLVSFYNNEISEKSEIFDDQFSVERPDGSNFTLKIRSTKLEDSAMYFCASRANWVDIIHEQYFGPGTRLTVT.

The chain employs TRBV4-1 and TRBJ1-5; 9 bases fit TRBD1. CDR3 length: 17 amino acids. The junction had 10 bases not matched to a gene; V was cut back by 4 bases and J by 3 bases. Germline V gene data show CDR1 as MGHRA and CDR2 as YSYEKL. DNA for the CDR3: TGCGCCAGCAGCCCAAGACCCGGGACAGGGTACAATCAGCCCCAGCATTTT. Its translation: CASSPRPGTGYNQPQHF.

The chain couples TRBV5-5 to TRBJ1-2; 7 bases match TRBD1. The CDR3 is 19 residues long. The ends lost 4 bases at V and 0 bases at J; junction bases unmatched: 18. Germline values: CDR1 SGHKS, CDR2 YYEKEE (reference sequence). The CDR3 loop reads CASSTTGTAQTRANYGYTF. The CDR3 bases are TGTGCCAGCAGCACTACCGGGACAGCGCAAACCAGAGCTAACTATGGCTACACCTTC.

This clone appeared once. V and J are TRBV2 and TRBJ1-1, with unresolved D. Germline V lookup: CDR1 SNHLY, CDR2 FYNNEI. Trimming cost V 10 bases and J 1 base, with 10 bases left between them. The CDR3 covers 12 residues. CDR3 in amino acids: CANPNTNTEAFF. The DNA of the CDR3 is TGTGCCAACCCAAACACGAACACTGAAGCTTTCTTT.

The V call is TRBV11-3, the J call TRBJ2-6, with D perhaps matching TRBD1 (5 bases). The germline V and J ends were trimmed by 4 bases and 4 bases, with 20 bases remaining between them. Germline CDR1 reads SGHNT; CDR2 reads YENEEA. This CDR3 contains 18 residues. The CDR3 DNA is TGTGCCAGCAGCTCCCAAGAAAGGGGTCCGTCGGGGGCCAACGTCCTGACTTTC. This sequence encodes CASSSQERGPSGANVLTF.

The chain recombines TRBV27 with TRBJ1-1; D is unresolved. Trimming removed 5 bases from V and 5 bases from J, with 33 bases in between. Germline assignment: CDR1 MNHEY and CDR2 SMNVEV (reference sequence). The CDR3 has 20 amino acids. The CDR3, as DNA: TGTGCCAGCAGTGCGCTTGCCCCTCGGCCACACGACCGGGGTAATACTGAAGCTTTCTTT. This codes for CASSALAPRPHDRGNTEAFF.

V and J are TRBV5-1 and TRBJ2-5; 11 nucleotides align to TRBD2. The CDR3 totals 18 residues. The V segment lost 1 base and the J segment 1 base; nucleotides outside the gene matches: 9. CDR1 is SGHRS, CDR2 YFSETQ, per germline. The CDR3 bases are TGCGCCAGCAGCTTGACTAGCGGGGGCCCCCCGTGCCAAGAGACCCAGTACTTC. Its translation: CASSLTSGGPPCQETQYF.

This sequence joins TRBV4-1 and TRBJ1-4; a weak D match, TRBD1 (5 bases). This CDR3 is built from 15 residues. Germline V lookup: CDR1 MGHRA, CDR2 YSYEKL. The V end lost 1 base, the J end lost 8 bases, and 14 bases lay between the germline ends. The CDR3 nucleotides read TGCGCCAGCAGCCAAGCGGCAGGGCAAATCGAAAAACTGTTTTTT. As protein: CASSQAAGQIEKLFF.

The chain links TRBV15 to TRBJ1-1; D is uncertain. This CDR3 spans 15 amino acids. Germline CDR1 and CDR2: LNHNV and YYDKDF (reference sequence). With 3 bases removed from V and 4 bases from J, the gap between germline ends came to 15 bases. DNA of the CDR3: TGTGCCACCAGCAGGGGCCCGAGGGTTGGCACTGAAGCTTTCTTT. Its translation: CATSRGPRVGTEAFF.

J is TRBJ2-5 and V is TRBV9; 7 bases are shared with TRBD1. The CDR3 is 19 amino acids. Germline V gene data show CDR1 as SGDLS and CDR2 as YYNGEE. Trimming removed 3 bases from V and 3 bases from J; junction bases left unmatched: 20. CDR3 sequence: CASSEGPGTVTSTKETQYF. CDR3 nucleotides: TGTGCCAGCAGCGAGGGACCCGGGACAGTGACTTCCACAAAAGAGACCCAGTACTTC.

The chain employs TRBV29-1 and TRBJ1-1, with TRBD1 identical over 9 bases. Germline loops: CDR1 SQVTM, CDR2 ANQGSEA. CDR3 length: 14 residues. V dropped 6 bases and J dropped 5; count of bases not matched to a gene: 10. The CDR3 reads CSVAQGALTTEAFF. As DNA, the CDR3 is TGCAGCGTAGCACAGGGGGCGTTAACTACTGAAGCTTTCTTT.

This chain uses TRBV9 with TRBJ2-7, with TRBD2 identical over 9 bases. Germline lookup yields CDR1 SGDLS and CDR2 YYNGEE. V shed 4 bases and J 4 bases; nucleotides not matched to a gene: 21. This CDR3 contains 19 residues. The CDR3 is CASSYTGAGGPFTNYEQYF. CDR3 coding DNA: TGTGCCAGCAGCTATACAGGGGCGGGGGGGCCTTTTACGAATTACGAGCAGTACTTC.

The rearrangement links TRBV5-4 to TRBJ2-7, with TRBD2 as a possible D gene (5 bases). Germline V gene lookup returns CDR1 SGHNT and CDR2 YYREEE (reference sequence). The CDR3 extends over 16 amino acids. V dropped 3 bases and J dropped 1 base, with 17 bases sitting between them. The CDR3 spells CASSSDMDWDSYEQYF. The CDR3 DNA follows: TGTGCCAGCAGCTCAGATATGGACTGGGATTCCTACGAGCAGTACTTC.

The chain combines TRBV7-9 with TRBJ1-2; 9 bases fit TRBD1. J was trimmed by 8 bases and V by 5 bases; bases with no gene match: 6. CDR1 is SEHNR and CDR2 is FQNEAQ in the germline V gene (reference sequence). The CDR3 runs to 13 residues. The CDR3 nucleotides read TGTGCCAGCAGCCCCGGGACAGGGTTCGGCTACACCTTC. Translation: CASSPGTGFGYTF.

This sequence joins TRBV6-1 and TRBJ2-1; no definite D call. CDR1 is MNHNS, CDR2 SASEGT, per germline. V shed 1 base and J shed 5 bases, with 6 bases lying between them. This CDR3 is 13 amino acids long. In DNA form, the CDR3 reads TGTGCCAGCAGTGAAGTTCCCGACAATGAGCAGTTCTTC. Residues: CASSEVPDNEQFF.

A remark on this clone: At the DNA level, this CDR3 is encoded by other sequences in the same sample as well. The chain couples TRBV25-1 to TRBJ1-1; D remains unclear. CDR1 and CDR2 (germline): MGHDK, SYGVNS. V was pared by 5 bases and J by 5 bases, with 15 bases between. The CDR3 is 14 amino acids. Written as DNA, the CDR3 is TGTGCCAGCAGTTTTGCGGGGAGAGGAACTGAAGCTTTCTTT. Translated, it gives CASSFAGRGTEAFF.

The CDR3 DNA follows: TGTGCCAGCAGTCTCCTCGGGGGACTAAACAATGAGCAGTTCTTC. This translates into CASSLLGGLNNEQFF. The V gene is TRBV27, the J gene TRBJ2-1; 7 nucleotides agree with TRBD2. The V gene's germline CDR1 is MNHEY and CDR2 SMNVEV (reference sequence). V gave up 5 bases and J gave up 5 bases; unmatched junction bases: 9. This CDR3 has 15 residues.

The J gene is TRBJ1-1, the V gene TRBV7-2, with TRBD1 as a possible D gene (6 bases). Germline V gene lookup returns CDR1 SGHTA and CDR2 FQGNSA. Between the trimmed V and J ends, which lost 2 bases and 7 bases, there was a span of 20 bases. CDR3 length equals 16 residues. The CDR3 nucleotides read TGTGCCAGCAGCTTAATCCTGGGGGAGGGGGACCTTGAAGCTTTCTTT. Translating it yields CASSLILGEGDLEAFF.

The V and J genes are TRBV7-2 and TRBJ2-7; D gene uncertain. The germline V and J ends were trimmed by 4 bases and 2 bases, with 9 bases remaining between them. Germline CDR1 and CDR2: SGHTA and FQGNSA. The CDR3 sequence is 13 residues long. As DNA, the CDR3 is TGTGCCAGCAGCTCACTTCCTACCTACGAGCAGTACTTC. Amino acid sequence: CASSSLPTYEQYF. Looking up the rest from reference TRBV7-2 and TRBJ2-7 gives the full variable domain: GAGVSQSPSNKVTEKGKDVELRCDPISGHTALYWYRQSLGQGLEFLIYFQGNSAPDKSGLPSDRFSAERTGGSVSTLTIQRTQQEDSAVYLCASSSLPTYEQYFGPGTRLTVT.

The chain links TRBV28 to TRBJ2-7; D might be TRBD1 (6 bases). This CDR3 has 15 residues. Germline V CDR1 and CDR2: MDHEN, SYDVKM. V lost 2 bases, J lost 5 bases, and 16 bases lay in between. The CDR3 coding sequence is TGTGCCAGCAGTTTAGCCCCAGCAGGGGACCACGAGCAGTACTTC. Translated, it gives CASSLAPAGDHEQYF.

CDR3: CASSVTGTGSLHF. DNA of the CDR3: TGCGCCAGCAGCGTTACCGGGACAGGGTCCCTCCACTTT. The chain is built from TRBV5-1 and TRBJ1-6, with TRBD1 identical over 9 bases. J lost 14 bases, V lost 4 bases, and 7 bases had no gene match. Per the germline V gene, CDR1 is SGHRS and CDR2 is YFSETQ. The CDR3 sequence is 13 residues long. Complete variable domain (other parts from reference TRBV5-1 and TRBJ1-6): KAGVTQTPRYLIKTRGQQVTLSCSPISGHRSVSWYQQTPGQGLQFLFEYFSETQRNKGNFPGRFSGRQFSNSRSEMNVSTLELGDSALYLCASSVTGTGSLHFGNGTRLTVT.

This chain links TRBV9 with TRBJ2-3, with D possibly matching TRBD2 (6 bases). Trimming pared 0 bases from V and 7 bases from J, leaving 18 bases between. Germline values: CDR1 SGDLS, CDR2 YYNGEE. The CDR3 totals 16 residues. CDR3 loop: CASSVEVAGTLNTQYF. The CDR3 DNA reads as TGTGCCAGCAGCGTAGAAGTCGCGGGGACGTTGAATACGCAGTATTTT.

This clone was seen just once. This chain uses TRBV27 with TRBJ1-2, with D possibly being TRBD1 (5 bases). Trimming left V 4 bases short and J 6 bases short, with 24 bases between. The germline gives CDR1 MNHEY, CDR2 SMNVEV (reference sequence). CDR3 size: 17 residues. The CDR3 here is CASSSSPTPGGIDGYTF. In DNA, the CDR3 is TGTGCCAGCAGTTCGAGTCCTACCCCCGGGGGGATCGATGGCTACACCTTC.

This chain connects TRBV7-6 to TRBJ1-1, with TRBD1 identical over 12 bases. CDR1 SGHVS and CDR2 FNYEAQ come from the germline V gene. J was trimmed by 0 bases and V by 5 bases; bases with no gene match: 16. The CDR3 is 20 residues long. The CDR3 nucleotides are TGTGCCAGCAGCCGAACGGGGACAGGGGGCATGAAGGGCATGAACACTGAAGCTTTCTTT. Translation: CASSRTGTGGMKGMNTEAFF.